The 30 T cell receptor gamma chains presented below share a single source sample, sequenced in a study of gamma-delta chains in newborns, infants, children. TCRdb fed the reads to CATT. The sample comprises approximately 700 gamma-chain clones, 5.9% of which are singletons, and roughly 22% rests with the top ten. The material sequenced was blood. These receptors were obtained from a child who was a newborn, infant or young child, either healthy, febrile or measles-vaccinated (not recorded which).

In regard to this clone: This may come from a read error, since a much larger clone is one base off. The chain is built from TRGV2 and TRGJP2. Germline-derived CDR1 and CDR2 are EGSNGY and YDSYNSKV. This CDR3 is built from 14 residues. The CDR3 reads CATWDGRSDRIKTF. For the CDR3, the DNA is TGTGCCACCTGGGACGGACGTAGTGATCGGATCAAGACGTTT.

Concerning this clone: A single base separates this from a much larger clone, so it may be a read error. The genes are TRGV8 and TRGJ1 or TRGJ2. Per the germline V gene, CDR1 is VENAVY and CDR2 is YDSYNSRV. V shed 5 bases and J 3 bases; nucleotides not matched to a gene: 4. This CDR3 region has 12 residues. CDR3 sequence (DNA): TGTGCCACCTGGGGTAGTTATTATAAGAAACTCTTT. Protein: CATWGSYYKKLF.

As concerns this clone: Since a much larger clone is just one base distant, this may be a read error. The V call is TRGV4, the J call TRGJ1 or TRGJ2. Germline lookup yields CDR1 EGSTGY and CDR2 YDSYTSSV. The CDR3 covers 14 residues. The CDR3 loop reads CATRDGLNYYKKLF. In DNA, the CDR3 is TGTGCCACCCGGGATGGATTGAATTATTATAAGAAACTCTTT.

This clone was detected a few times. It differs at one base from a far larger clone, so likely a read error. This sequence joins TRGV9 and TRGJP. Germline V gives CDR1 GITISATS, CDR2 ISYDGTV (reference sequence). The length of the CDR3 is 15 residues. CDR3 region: CASWEQELGKKIKVF. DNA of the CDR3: TGTGCCTCGTGGGAGCAAGAGTTGGGCAAAAAAATCAAGGTATTT.

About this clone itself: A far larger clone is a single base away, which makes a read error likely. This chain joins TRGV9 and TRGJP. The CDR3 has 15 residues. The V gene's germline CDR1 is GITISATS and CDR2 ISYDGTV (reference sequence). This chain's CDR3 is CALWEQELSKKIKVF. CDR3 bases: TGTGCCTTGTGGGAGCAAGAGTTGAGCAAAAAAATCAAGGTATTT.

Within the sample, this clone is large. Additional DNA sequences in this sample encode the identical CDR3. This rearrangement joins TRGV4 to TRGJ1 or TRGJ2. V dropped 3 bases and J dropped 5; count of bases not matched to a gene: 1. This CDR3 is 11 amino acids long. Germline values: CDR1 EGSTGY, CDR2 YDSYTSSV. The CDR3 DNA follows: TGTGCCACCTGGGATCATTATAAGAAACTCTTT. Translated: CATWDHYKKLF.

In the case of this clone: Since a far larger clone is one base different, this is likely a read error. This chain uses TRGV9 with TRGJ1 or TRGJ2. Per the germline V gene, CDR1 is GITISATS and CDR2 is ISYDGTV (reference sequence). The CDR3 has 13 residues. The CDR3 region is CALWEVGYYKELF. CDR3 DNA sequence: TGTGCCTTGTGGGAGGTGGGATATTATAAGGAACTCTTT.

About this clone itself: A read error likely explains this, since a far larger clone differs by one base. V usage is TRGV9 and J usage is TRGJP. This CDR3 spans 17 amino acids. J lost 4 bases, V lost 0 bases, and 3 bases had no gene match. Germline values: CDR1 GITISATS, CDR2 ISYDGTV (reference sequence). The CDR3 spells CALWEVRQELGKKIKVF. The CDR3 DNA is TGTGCCTTGTGGGAGGTGCGACAAGAGTTGGGCAAAAAAATCAAGGTATTT.

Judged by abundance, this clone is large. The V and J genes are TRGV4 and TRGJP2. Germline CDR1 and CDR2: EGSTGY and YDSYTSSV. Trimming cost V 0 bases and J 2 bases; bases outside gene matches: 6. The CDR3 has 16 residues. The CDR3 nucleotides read TGTGCCACCTGGGATGGGGCCTCAAGTAGTGATTGGATCAAGACGTTT. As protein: CATWDGASSSDWIKTF.

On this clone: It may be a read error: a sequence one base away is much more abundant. The CDR3 DNA reads TGTGCCACCTGGGACAAGCTTGTCTATAAGAAACTCTTT. Translation: CATWDKLVYKKLF. The V call is TRGV3, the J call TRGJ1 or TRGJ2. V lost 2 bases to trimming and J lost 7 bases; unmatched junction nucleotides: 8. The CDR3 is made up of 13 amino acids. Germline loops: CDR1 VTNTFY, CDR2 YDVSTARD (reference sequence).

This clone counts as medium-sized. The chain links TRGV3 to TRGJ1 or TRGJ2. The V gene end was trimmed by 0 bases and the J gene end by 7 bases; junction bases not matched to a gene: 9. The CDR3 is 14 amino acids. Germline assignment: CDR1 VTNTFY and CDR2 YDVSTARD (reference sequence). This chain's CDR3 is CATWDRQAAYKKLF. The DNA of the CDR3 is TGTGCCACCTGGGACAGGCAGGCGGCGTATAAGAAACTCTTT.

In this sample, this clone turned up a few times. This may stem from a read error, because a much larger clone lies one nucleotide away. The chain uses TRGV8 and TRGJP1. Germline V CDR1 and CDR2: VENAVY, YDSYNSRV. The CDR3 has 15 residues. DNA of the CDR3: TGTGCCACCTGGGATTCAGATACCACTGGTTGGTTCGAGATATTT. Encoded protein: CATWDSDTTGWFEIF.

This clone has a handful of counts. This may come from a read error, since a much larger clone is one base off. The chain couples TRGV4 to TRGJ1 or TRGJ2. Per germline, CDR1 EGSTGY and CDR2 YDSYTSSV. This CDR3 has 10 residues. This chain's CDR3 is CATWDYKKIF. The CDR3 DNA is TGTGCCACCTGGGATTATAAGAAAATCTTT.

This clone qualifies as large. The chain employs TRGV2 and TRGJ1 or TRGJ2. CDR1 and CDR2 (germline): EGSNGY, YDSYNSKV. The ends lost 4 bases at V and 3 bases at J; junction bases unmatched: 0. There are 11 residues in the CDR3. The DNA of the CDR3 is TGTGCCACCTGGGATTATTATAAGAAACTCTTT. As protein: CATWDYYKKLF.

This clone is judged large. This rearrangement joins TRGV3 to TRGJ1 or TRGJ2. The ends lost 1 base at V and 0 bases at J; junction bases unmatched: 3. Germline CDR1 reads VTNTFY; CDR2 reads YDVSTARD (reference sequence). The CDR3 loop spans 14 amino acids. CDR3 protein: CATWDSLNYYKKLF. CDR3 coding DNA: TGTGCCACCTGGGACAGTCTGAATTATTATAAGAAACTCTTT.

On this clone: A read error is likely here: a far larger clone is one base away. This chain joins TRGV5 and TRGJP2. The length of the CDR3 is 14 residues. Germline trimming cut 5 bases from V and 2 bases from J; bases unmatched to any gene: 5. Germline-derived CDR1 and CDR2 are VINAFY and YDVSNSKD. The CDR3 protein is CATWGGSSDWIKTF. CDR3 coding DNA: TGTGCCACCTGGGGGGGGAGTAGTGATTGGATCAAGACGTTT.

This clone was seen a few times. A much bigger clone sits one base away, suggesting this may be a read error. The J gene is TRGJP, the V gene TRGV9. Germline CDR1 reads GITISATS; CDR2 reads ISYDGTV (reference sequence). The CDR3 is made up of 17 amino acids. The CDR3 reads CALREATQELGKKIKVF. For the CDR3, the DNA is TGTGCCTTGCGGGAGGCCACTCAAGAGTTGGGCAAAAAAATCAAGGTATTT.

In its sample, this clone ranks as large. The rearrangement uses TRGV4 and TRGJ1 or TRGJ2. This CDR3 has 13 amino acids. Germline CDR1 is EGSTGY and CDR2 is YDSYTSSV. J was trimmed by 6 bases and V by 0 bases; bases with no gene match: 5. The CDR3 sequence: CATWDGRVYKKLF. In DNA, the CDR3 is TGTGCCACCTGGGATGGGCGGGTTTATAAGAAACTCTTT.

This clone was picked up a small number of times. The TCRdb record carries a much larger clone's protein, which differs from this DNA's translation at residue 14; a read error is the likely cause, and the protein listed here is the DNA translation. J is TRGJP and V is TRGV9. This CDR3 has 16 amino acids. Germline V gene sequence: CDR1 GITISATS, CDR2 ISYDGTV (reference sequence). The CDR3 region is CALWEVQELGKKIMVF. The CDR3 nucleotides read TGTGCCTTGTGGGAGGTGCAAGAGTTGGGCAAAAAAATCATGGTATTT.

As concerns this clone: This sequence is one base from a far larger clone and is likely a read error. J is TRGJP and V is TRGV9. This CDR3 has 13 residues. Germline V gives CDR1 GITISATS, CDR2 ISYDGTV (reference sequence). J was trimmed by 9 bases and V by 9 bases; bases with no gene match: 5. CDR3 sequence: CALRVLGKKIKVF. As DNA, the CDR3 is TGTGCCTTGAGGGTGTTGGGCAAAAAAATCAAGGTATTT.

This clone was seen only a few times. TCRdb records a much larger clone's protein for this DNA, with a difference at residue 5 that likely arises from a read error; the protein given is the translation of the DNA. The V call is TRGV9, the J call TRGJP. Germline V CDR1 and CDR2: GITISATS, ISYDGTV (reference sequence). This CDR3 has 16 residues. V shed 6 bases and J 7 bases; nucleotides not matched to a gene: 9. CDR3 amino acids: CALWKGIELGKKIKVF. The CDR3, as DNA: TGTGCCTTGTGGAAGGGAATCGAGTTGGGCAAAAAAATCAAGGTATTT.

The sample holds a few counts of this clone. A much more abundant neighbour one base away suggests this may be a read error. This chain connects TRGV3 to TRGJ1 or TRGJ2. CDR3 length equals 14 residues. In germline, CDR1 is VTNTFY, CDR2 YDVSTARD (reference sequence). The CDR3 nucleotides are TGTGCCACCTGGGTCAGGACTCGGGGTTATAAGAAACTCTTT. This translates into CATWVRTRGYKKLF.

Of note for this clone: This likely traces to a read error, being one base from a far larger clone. Written as DNA, the CDR3 is TGTGCCTTGTGGGAAGTGGGATATTATAAGAAACTCTTT. Translating gives CALWEVGYYKKLF. This rearrangement joins TRGV9 to TRGJ1 or TRGJ2. V dropped 4 bases and J dropped 4; count of bases not matched to a gene: 7. Germline V gene lookup returns CDR1 GITISATS and CDR2 ISYDGTV (reference sequence). This CDR3 contains 13 residues.

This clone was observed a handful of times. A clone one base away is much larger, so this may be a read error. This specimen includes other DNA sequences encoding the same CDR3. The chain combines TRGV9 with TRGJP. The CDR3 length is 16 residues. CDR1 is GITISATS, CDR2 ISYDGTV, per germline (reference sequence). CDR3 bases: TGTGCCTTGTGGGAGCCGCAAGAGTTAGGCAAAAAAATCAAGGTATTT. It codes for CALWEPQELGKKIKVF.

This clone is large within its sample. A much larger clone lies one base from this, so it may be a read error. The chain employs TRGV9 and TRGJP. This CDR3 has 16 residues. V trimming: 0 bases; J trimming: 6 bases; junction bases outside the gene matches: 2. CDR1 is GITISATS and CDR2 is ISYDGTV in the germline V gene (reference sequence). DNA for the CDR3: TGTGCCTTGTGGGAGGTGCCAGAGTTGGGCAAAAAAATCAAGGTATTT. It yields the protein CALWEVPELGKKIKVF.

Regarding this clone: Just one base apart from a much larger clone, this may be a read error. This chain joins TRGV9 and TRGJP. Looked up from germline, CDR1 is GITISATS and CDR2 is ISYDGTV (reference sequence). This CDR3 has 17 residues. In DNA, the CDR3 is TGTGCCTCGTGGGAGGTGCGGGGAGAGTTGGGCAAAAAAATCAAGGTATTT. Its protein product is CASWEVRGELGKKIKVF.

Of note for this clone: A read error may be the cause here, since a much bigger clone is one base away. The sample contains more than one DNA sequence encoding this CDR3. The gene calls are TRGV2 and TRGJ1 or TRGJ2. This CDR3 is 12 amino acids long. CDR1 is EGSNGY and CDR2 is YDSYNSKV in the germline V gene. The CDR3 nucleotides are TGTGCTACCTGGGACGATTATTATAAGAAACTCTTT. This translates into CATWDDYYKKLF.

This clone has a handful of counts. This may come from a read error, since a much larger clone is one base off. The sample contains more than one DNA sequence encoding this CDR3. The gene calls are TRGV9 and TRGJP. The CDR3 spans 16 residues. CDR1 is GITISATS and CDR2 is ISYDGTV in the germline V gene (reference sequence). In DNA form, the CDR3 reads TGTGCCTTGTGGGAGTCAGGGGAGTTGGGTAAAAAAATCAAGGTATTT. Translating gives CALWESGELGKKIKVF.

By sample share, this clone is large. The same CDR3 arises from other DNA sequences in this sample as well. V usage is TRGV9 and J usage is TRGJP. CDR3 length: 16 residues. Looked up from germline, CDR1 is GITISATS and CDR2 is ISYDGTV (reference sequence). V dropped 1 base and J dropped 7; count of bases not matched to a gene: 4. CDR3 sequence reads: CALWEVGELGKKIKVF. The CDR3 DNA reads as TGTGCCTTGTGGGAGGTTGGGGAGTTGGGCAAAAAAATCAAGGTATTT.

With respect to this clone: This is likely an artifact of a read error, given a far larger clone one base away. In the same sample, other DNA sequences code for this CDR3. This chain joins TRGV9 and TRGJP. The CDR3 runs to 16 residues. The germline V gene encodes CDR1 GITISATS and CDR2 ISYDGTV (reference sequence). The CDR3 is CALWEGIELGKKIKVF. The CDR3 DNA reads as TGCGCCTTGTGGGAGGGAATCGAGTTGGGCAAAAAAATCAAGGTATTT.